These T cell receptor beta chains were read from a single sample in a study of Ad26.COV2.S vaccination and SARS-CoV-2 variants. This table comes from immunoSEQ multiplex PCR, and its TCRdb copy is limited to in-frame clones, with some not included. The sample consists of under 400,000 clones, roughly 91% of them appearing once. The sample in question was peripheral blood, obtained in a trial of Ad26.COV2.S vaccine versus placebo. These receptors all come from a person aged 18-65 years who received the Ad26.COV2.S COVID-19 vaccine or a placebo. The CDR3 runs from the conserved cysteine through the conserved F or W. Fields, in order: V gene, clone size, J gene, D gene, CDR3 DNA, CDR3 protein. A D gene is named only where the DNA matches it firmly. Part of the rows lack a size; the others show once, few, many or a class for expanded clones.

TRBV14	.	TRBJ1-2	.	TGTGCCAGCAGCCGCTCGGGACCGATCAAACCTTATGGCTACACCTTC	CASSRSGPIKPYGYTF
TRBV5-5	.	TRBJ1-2	TRBD1	TGTGCCAGCAGCCTCCGGACAGGGGGCCGTAATAACTATGGCTACACCTTC	CASSLRTGGRNNYGYTF
TRBV7-2	.	TRBJ1-4	.	TGTGCCAGCAGCTTGTCCGGGGATGAAAAACTGTTTTTT	CASSLSGDEKLFF
TRBV5-8	once	TRBJ2-5	.	TGTGCCAGCAGCTGGGACCTAGAGACCCAGTACTTC	CASSWDLETQYF
TRBV3-1/TRBV3-2	.	TRBJ1-2	.	TGTGCCAGCAGCCAAGAAAGGGTCAGTGGCTACACCTTC	CASSQERVSGYTF
TRBV6-1	.	TRBJ1-1	.	TGTGCCAGCAGTGAAGGGGCCGTTGAAGCTTTCTTT	CASSEGAVEAFF
TRBV27	.	TRBJ2-2	.	TGTGCCAGCAGTTTATGGTCTCAGGCGTCGGAGCTGTTTTTT	CASSLWSQASELFF
TRBV6-2/TRBV6-3	.	TRBJ1-5	.	TGTGCCAGCAGTAGCCAAAGGGGGAGCAATCAGCCCCAGCATTTT	CASSSQRGSNQPQHF
TRBV5-1	.	TRBJ1-1	.	TGCGCCAGCAGCTCCCAGAACATCAGGTCCACTGAAGCTTTCTTT	CASSSQNIRSTEAFF
TRBV27	.	TRBJ2-4	.	TGTGCCAGCAGTTCCTTCACGACTAGGTTCTTGCAAAACATTCAGTACTTC	CASSSFTTRFLQNIQYF
TRBV3-1/TRBV3-2	.	TRBJ1-3	.	TGTGCCAGCAGCCGCGCAGGGGTCGCGGCCCGGTCGACTGGAAACACCATATATTTT	CASSRAGVAARSTGNTIYF
TRBV5-1	.	TRBJ2-3	.	TGCGCCAGCAAGGGAGAGAACACAGATACGCAGTATTTT	CASKGENTDTQYF
TRBV6-6	.	TRBJ2-1	.	TGTGCCAGCAGAGCTGCGGGCAATGAGCAGTTCTTC	CASRAAGNEQFF
TRBV7-9	.	TRBJ2-1	.	TGTGCCAGCAGCTTAGCTTCCCACTCCTACAATGAGCAGTTCTTC	CASSLASHSYNEQFF
TRBV11-1	.	TRBJ2-7	.	TGTGCCAGCAGCTTAATGCTGGACGGCGAGCAGTACTTC	CASSLMLDGEQYF
TRBV5-1	.	TRBJ1-2	TRBD1	TGCGCCAGCAGTACCCGAGCCGGGACAGCGATTTTTAACTATGGCTACACCTTC	CASSTRAGTAIFNYGYTF
TRBV29-1	.	TRBJ2-2	.	TGCAGCGTTGAAAATGGCGGGTCCGGGGAGCTGTTTTTT	CSVENGGSGELFF
TRBV12-3/TRBV12-4	.	TRBJ1-2	.	TGTGCCAGCAGTTTAAGGAGGGGTCGGGGCTACACCTTC	CASSLRRGRGYTF
TRBV27	once	TRBJ1-1	.	TGTGCCAGCAGTTTTCAGGGCCAGAACACTGAAGCTTTCTTT	CASSFQGQNTEAFF
TRBV7-9	.	TRBJ2-5	.	TGTGCCAGCAGCGCCTTACAGGGAGGAGAGACCCAGTACTTC	CASSALQGGETQYF
TRBV30	.	TRBJ1-1	.	TGTGCCCACACTACAGGGTTTAGAAGTGGAGCTTTCTTT	CAHTTGFRSGAFF
TRBV5-1	.	TRBJ1-5	TRBD1	TGCGCCAGGGACAGGGGCGCCAATCAGCCCCAGCATTTT	CARDRGANQPQHF
TRBV5-1	.	TRBJ1-2	TRBD1	TGCGCCAGCAGCTTGGACAGGGGACATGGCTACACCTTC	CASSLDRGHGYTF
TRBV4-2	.	TRBJ2-3	.	TGTGCCAGCAGCCAAGATACGGCAGGCACAGATACGCAGTATTTT	CASSQDTAGTDTQYF
TRBV27	once	TRBJ2-2	TRBD2	TGTGCCAGCACCCTCGGGGGGGCCGGGGAGCTGTTTTTT	CASTLGGAGELFF
TRBV18	.	TRBJ1-1	.	TGTGCCAGCTCACCGGGTCTGAACACTGAAGCTTTCTTT	CASSPGLNTEAFF
TRBV7-9	.	TRBJ1-2	.	TGTGCCAGCAGCTTAGCGCGGGGGACTGGCTACACCTTC	CASSLARGTGYTF
TRBV30	.	TRBJ2-3	.	TGTGCCTGGAGTGTATCGCGGAGCACAGATACGCAGTATTTT	CAWSVSRSTDTQYF
TRBV7-6	.	TRBJ1-1	.	TGTGCCAGCAGCTCTCAGGGCAATATCAACACTGAAGCTTTCTTT	CASSSQGNINTEAFF
TRBV4-1	.	TRBJ1-1	TRBD1	TGCGCCAGCAGCCAAGATTGGGCAGGGGGTAGAACTGAAGCTTTCTTT	CASSQDWAGGRTEAFF
TRBV4-2	.	TRBJ1-3	.	TGTGCCAGCAGCCCGACAGGAGGGGACTCTGGAAACACCATATATTTT	CASSPTGGDSGNTIYF
TRBV7-3	few	TRBJ2-7	.	TGTGCCAGCAGCTTAGACCCAGGCTCCTACGAGCAGTACTTC	CASSLDPGSYEQYF
TRBV7-3	once	TRBJ2-3	.	TGTGCCAGCAGCCCCGGGGTCACCTGGGGCACAGATACGCAGTATTTT	CASSPGVTWGTDTQYF
TRBV30	.	TRBJ1-2	.	TGTGCCTGGAGTGTAGGGTCCCGAGCATATGGCTACACCTTC	CAWSVGSRAYGYTF
TRBV7-2	.	TRBJ2-5	.	TGTGCCAGCAGCTTAGAGCGGCAAGAGACCCAGTACTTC	CASSLERQETQYF
TRBV2	.	TRBJ2-2	.	TGTGCCAGCAAAATGACAGTGAACACCGGGGAGCTGTTTTTT	CASKMTVNTGELFF
TRBV7-9	.	TRBJ1-5	.	TGTGCCAGCAGCTTAGAGGCAGCTCAGCCCCAGCATTTT	CASSLEAAQPQHF
TRBV5-1	.	TRBJ2-2	.	TGCGCCAGCAGCTTGGAATTCGGGGGGCGTAGCGGGGAGCTGTTTTTT	CASSLEFGGRSGELFF
TRBV9	.	TRBJ2-3	.	TGTGCCAGCAGCGTAGATGGGACGGCGGGGGCCTATTCTGATACGCAGTATTTT	CASSVDGTAGAYSDTQYF
TRBV6-2/TRBV6-3	once	TRBJ2-4	.	TGTGCCAGCAGTTACCCACTAGGGAAAGCCAAAAACATTCAGTACTTC	CASSYPLGKAKNIQYF
TRBV7-9	.	TRBJ1-2	TRBD1	TGTGCCAGCAGCTCTAACTCGGACAGGAGGGCTAACTATGGCTACACCTTC	CASSSNSDRRANYGYTF